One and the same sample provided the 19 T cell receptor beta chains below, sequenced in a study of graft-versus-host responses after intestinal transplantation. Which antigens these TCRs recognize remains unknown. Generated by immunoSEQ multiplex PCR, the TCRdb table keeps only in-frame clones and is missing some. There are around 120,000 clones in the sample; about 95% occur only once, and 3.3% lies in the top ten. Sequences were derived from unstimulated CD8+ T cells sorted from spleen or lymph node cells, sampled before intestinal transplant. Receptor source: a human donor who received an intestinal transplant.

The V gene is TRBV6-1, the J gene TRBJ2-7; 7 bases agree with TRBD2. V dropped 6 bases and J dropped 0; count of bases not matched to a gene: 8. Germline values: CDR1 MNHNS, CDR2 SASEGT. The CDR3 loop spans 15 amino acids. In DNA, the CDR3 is TGTGCCAGCAGAGTGCTAGCGGTCCCCTCCTACGAGCAGTACTTC. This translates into CASRVLAVPSYEQYF.

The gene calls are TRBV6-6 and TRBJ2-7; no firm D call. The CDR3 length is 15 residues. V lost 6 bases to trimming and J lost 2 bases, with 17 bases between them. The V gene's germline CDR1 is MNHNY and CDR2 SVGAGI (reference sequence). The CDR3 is CASSGPRTDAYEQYF. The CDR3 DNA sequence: TGTGCCAGCAGCGGTCCCCGGACGGACGCCTACGAGCAGTACTTC.

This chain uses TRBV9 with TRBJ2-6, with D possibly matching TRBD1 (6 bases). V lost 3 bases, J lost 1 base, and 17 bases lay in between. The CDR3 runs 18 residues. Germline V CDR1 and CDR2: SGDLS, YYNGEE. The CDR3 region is CASSEEDSTASGANVLTF. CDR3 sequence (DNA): TGTGCCAGCAGCGAGGAGGACAGTACAGCATCTGGGGCCAACGTCCTGACTTTC.

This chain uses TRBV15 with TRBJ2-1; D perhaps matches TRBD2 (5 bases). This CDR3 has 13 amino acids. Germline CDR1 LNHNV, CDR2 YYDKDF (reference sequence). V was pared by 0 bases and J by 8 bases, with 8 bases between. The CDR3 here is CATSRDVRDEQFF. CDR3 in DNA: TGTGCCACCAGCAGAGACGTGCGGGATGAGCAGTTCTTC.

This chain's CDR3 is CASSGGTTYEQYF. For the CDR3, the DNA is TGTGCCAGCAGCGGAGGGACAACCTACGAGCAGTACTTC. The rearrangement links TRBV7-9 to TRBJ2-7; tentatively, D is TRBD1 or TRBD2 (6 bases each). V was pared by 5 bases and J by 2 bases, with 10 bases between. This CDR3 is 13 amino acids long. Germline CDR1 is SEHNR and CDR2 is FQNEAQ (reference sequence).

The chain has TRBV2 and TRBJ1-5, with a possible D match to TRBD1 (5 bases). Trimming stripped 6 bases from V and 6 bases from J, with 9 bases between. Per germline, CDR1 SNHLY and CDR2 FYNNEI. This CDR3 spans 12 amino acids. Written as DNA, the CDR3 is TGTGCCAGCAGCCCGCAGGGTCAGCCCCAGCATTTT. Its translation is CASSPQGQPQHF. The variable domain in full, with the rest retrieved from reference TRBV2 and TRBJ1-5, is EPEVTQTPSHQVTQMGQEVILRCVPISNHLYFYWYRQILGQKVEFLVSFYNNEISEKSEIFDDQFSVERPDGSNFTLKIRSTKLEDSAMYFCASSPQGQPQHFGDGTRLSIL.

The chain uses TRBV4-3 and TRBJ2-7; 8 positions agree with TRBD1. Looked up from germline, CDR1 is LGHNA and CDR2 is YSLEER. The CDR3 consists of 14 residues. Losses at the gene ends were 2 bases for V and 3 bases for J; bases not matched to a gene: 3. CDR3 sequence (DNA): TGCGCCAGCAGCCAATCGACAGGGGACTACGAGCAGTACTTC. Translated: CASSQSTGDYEQYF.

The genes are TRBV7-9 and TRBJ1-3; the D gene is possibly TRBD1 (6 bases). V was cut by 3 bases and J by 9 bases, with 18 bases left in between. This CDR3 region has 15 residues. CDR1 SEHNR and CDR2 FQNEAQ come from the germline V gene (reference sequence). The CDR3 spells CASSLGRGADGTIYF. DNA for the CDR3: TGTGCCAGCAGCTTGGGGAGGGGGGCCGACGGCACCATATATTTT.

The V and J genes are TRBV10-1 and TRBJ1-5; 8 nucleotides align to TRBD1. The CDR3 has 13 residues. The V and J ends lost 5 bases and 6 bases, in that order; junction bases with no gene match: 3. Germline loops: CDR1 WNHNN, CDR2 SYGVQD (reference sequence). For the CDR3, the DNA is TGCGCCAGCAGTCACAGGGGGGGTCAGCCCCAGCATTTT. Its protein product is CASSHRGGQPQHF.

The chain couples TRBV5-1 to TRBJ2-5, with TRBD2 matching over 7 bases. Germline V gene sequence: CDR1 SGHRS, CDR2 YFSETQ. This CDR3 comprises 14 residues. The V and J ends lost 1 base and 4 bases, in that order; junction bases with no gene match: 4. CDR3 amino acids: CASSLLGLGETQYF. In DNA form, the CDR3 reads TGCGCCAGCAGCTTGTTAGGACTAGGAGAGACCCAGTACTTC. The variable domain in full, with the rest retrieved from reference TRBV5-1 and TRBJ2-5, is KAGVTQTPRYLIKTRGQQVTLSCSPISGHRSVSWYQQTPGQGLQFLFEYFSETQRNKGNFPGRFSGRQFSNSRSEMNVSTLELGDSALYLCASSLLGLGETQYFGPGTRLLVL.

CDR3 residues: CASSPSGGLGNEQYF. DNA for the CDR3: TGTGCCAGCAGCCCCAGCGGGGGTTTGGGGAACGAGCAGTACTTC. The V and J genes are TRBV7-8 and TRBJ2-7, with 8 bases that match TRBD2. Germline CDR1 and CDR2: SGHVS and FQNEAQ. CDR3 length equals 15 residues. V gave up 5 bases and J gave up 5 bases; unmatched junction bases: 11.

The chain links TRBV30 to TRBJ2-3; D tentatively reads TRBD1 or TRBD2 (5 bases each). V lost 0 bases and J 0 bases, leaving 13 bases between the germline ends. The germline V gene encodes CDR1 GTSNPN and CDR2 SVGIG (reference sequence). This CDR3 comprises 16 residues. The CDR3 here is CAWSVGTSVSTDTQYF. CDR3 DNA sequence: TGTGCCTGGAGTGTCGGGACCTCGGTTAGCACAGATACGCAGTATTTT.

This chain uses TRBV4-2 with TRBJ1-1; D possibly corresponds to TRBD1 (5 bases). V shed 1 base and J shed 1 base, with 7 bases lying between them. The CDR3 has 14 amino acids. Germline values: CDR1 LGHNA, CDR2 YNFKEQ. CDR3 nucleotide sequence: TGTGCCAGCAGCCAAGCTACAGGGAACACTGAAGCTTTCTTT. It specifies CASSQATGNTEAFF.

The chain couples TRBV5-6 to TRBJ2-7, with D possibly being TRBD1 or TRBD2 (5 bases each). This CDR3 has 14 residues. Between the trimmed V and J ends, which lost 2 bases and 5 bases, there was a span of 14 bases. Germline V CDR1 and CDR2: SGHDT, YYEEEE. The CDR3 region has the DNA TGTGCCAGCAGCTTTTGGGCAGGGACGGACGAGCAGTACTTC. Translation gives CASSFWAGTDEQYF.

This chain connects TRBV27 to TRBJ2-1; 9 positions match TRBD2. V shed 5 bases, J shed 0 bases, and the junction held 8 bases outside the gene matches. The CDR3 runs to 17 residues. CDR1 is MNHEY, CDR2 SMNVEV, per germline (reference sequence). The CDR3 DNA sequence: TGTGCCAGCAGTATAACTAGCGGGTCTATCTCCTACAATGAGCAGTTCTTC. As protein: CASSITSGSISYNEQFF.

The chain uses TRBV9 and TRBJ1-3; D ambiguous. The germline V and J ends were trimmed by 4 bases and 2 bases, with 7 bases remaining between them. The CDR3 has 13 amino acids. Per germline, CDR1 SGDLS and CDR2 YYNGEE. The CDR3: CASSLGPGNTIYF. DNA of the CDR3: TGTGCCAGCAGCCTCGGACCTGGAAACACCATATATTTT.

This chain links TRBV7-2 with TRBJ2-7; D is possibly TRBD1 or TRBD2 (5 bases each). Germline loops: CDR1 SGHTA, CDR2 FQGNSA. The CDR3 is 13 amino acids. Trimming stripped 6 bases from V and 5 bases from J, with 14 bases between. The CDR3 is CASRTGTNDEQYF. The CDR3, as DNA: TGTGCCAGCAGGACCGGGACGAATGACGAGCAGTACTTC.

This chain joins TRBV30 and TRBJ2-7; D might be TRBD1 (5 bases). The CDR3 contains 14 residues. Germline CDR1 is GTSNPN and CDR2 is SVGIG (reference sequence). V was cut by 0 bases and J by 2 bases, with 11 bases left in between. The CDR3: CAWSVGWGTYEQYF. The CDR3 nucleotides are TGTGCCTGGAGTGTAGGGTGGGGCACCTACGAGCAGTACTTC.

The CDR3 is CASSPGLAGYNEQFF. CDR3 coding DNA: TGTGCCAGCAGCCCAGGACTAGCGGGGTACAATGAGCAGTTCTTC. The chain uses TRBV13 and TRBJ2-1; 12 positions match TRBD2. V gave up 5 bases and J gave up 4 bases; unmatched junction bases: 3. CDR1 is PRHDT and CDR2 is FYEKMQ in the germline V gene (reference sequence). The CDR3 has 15 residues.